One and the same sample provided the 17 T cell receptor beta chains below, sequenced in a study of neurological immune-mediated disorders. Using its own MiXCR run on the 5' RACE reads, TCRdb lists one record per CDR3 protein. Found here are about 120,000 distinct CDR3 sequences, roughly 3.1% of them singletons; the top ten hold over 1%. Sequences were obtained from PBMCs. The receptors were gathered from a woman in her twenties or thirties with multiple sclerosis.

This clonotype was seen a handful of times. This chain uses TRBV5-6 with TRBJ2-3; D might be TRBD2 (6 bases). This CDR3 is built from 13 residues. V lost 2 bases to trimming and J lost 6 bases, with 10 bases between them. Per the germline V gene, CDR1 is SGHDT and CDR2 is YYEEEE. DNA for the CDR3: TGTGCCAGCAGCTTAGGTAGCGGTGATACGCAGTATTTT. This sequence encodes CASSLGSGDTQYF. The complete variable domain, with remaining parts taken from reference TRBV5-6 and TRBJ2-3, reads DAGVTQSPTHLIKTRGQQVTLRCSPKSGHDTVSWYQQALGQGPQFIFQYYEEEERQRGNFPDRFSGHQFPNYSSELNVNALLLGDSALYLCASSLGSGDTQYFGPGTRLTVL.

This clonotype was counted at least ten times. The V call is TRBV5-1, the J call TRBJ2-5; the D gene could be TRBD1 or TRBD2 (5 bases each). This CDR3 spans 15 amino acids. The V end lost 4 bases, the J end lost 5 bases, and 18 bases lay between the germline ends. Looked up from germline, CDR1 is SGHRS and CDR2 is YFSETQ. The CDR3 sequence: CASSPSGRSMETQYF. The CDR3, as DNA: TGCGCCAGCAGCCCGTCGGGACGGAGTATGGAGACCCAGTACTTC.

This clonotype was seen at least ten times. Here the CDR3 DNA reads TGTGCCATCAGAGGAGCCTCCAGCTCCTACAATGAGCAGTTCTTC. It specifies CAIRGASSSYNEQFF. The chain links TRBV10-3 to TRBJ2-1; D remains unclear. Per the germline V gene, CDR1 is ENHRY and CDR2 is SYGVKD. The V gene lost 6 bases and the J gene lost 0 bases, with 12 bases spanning the gap. CDR3 length: 15 residues.

This clonotype was recorded many times. The chain is built from TRBV20-1 and TRBJ2-7, with 14 nucleotides matching TRBD2. Germline CDR1 reads DFQATT; CDR2 reads SNEGSKA (reference sequence). The junction had 11 bases not matched to a gene; V was cut back by 3 bases and J by 1 base. There are 18 residues in the CDR3. CDR3 protein: CSASGLAGGQGLSYEQYF. The CDR3 nucleotides read TGCAGTGCTAGCGGACTAGCGGGAGGCCAGGGATTATCCTACGAGCAGTACTTC.

Many counts were recorded for this clonotype. This chain uses TRBV14 with TRBJ1-2; no reliable D call. The CDR3 sequence is 12 residues long. The germline V and J ends were trimmed by 2 bases and 7 bases, with 8 bases remaining between them. Looked up from germline, CDR1 is SGHDN and CDR2 is FVKESK. CDR3 DNA: TGTGCCAGCAGCCAACCCCCAGGTGGCTACACCTTC. Translating gives CASSQPPGGYTF.

This clonotype was seen repeatedly, ten times or more. The rearrangement uses TRBV20-1 and TRBJ1-1; a weak D match, TRBD1 (5 bases). CDR3 length: 13 residues. Trimming removed 6 bases at V and 3 bases at J, with 14 bases between. Germline CDR1 and CDR2: DFQATT and SNEGSKA (reference sequence). The CDR3 loop reads CSAPGQGYTEAFF. The CDR3 DNA reads TGCAGTGCCCCGGGGCAGGGTTACACTGAAGCTTTCTTT.

This clonotype was recorded many times. The chain is built from TRBV6-5 and TRBJ1-1; the D gene is possibly TRBD1 (5 bases). Trimming cost V 2 bases and J 5 bases, with 12 bases left between them. The V gene's germline CDR1 is MNHEY and CDR2 SVGAGI. CDR3 length: 14 residues. The chain's CDR3 is CASSYGAVGTEAFF. The DNA of the CDR3 is TGTGCCAGCAGTTACGGGGCGGTCGGGACTGAAGCTTTCTTT.

This clonotype was detected many times. The V call is TRBV3-1, the J call TRBJ2-7; 9 positions match TRBD1. The CDR3 spans 17 residues. Germline V gene lookup returns CDR1 LGHDT and CDR2 YNNKEL (reference sequence). The V and J ends lost 0 bases and 2 bases, in that order; junction bases with no gene match: 8. CDR3 amino acids: CASSQEQPGTGTYEQYF. The CDR3 DNA follows: TGTGCCAGCAGCCAAGAGCAACCCGGGACAGGGACCTACGAGCAGTACTTC.

This clonotype occurred many times. V and J are TRBV7-2 and TRBJ2-3; D gene uncertain. This CDR3 comprises 14 residues. CDR1 is SGHTA and CDR2 is FQGNSA in the germline V gene. Trimming took off 5 bases at V and 5 bases at J, with 14 bases between the two ends. The CDR3 here is CASSRTTLIDTQYF. The DNA for the CDR3 is TGTGCCAGCAGCCGGACCACCTTGATAGATACGCAGTATTTT.

The sample holds many counts of this clonotype. CDR3 sequence reads: CASSLQMNTEAFF. The DNA for the CDR3 is TGTGCCAGCAGCCTCCAGATGAACACTGAAGCTTTCTTT. The rearrangement links TRBV3-1 to TRBJ1-1; D remains ambiguous. The CDR3 covers 13 residues. Germline CDR1 and CDR2: LGHDT and YNNKEL (reference sequence). Trimming stripped 4 bases from V and 0 bases from J, with 6 bases between.

This clonotype came up many times. This sequence joins TRBV20-1 and TRBJ2-5; D is uncertain. Germline assignment: CDR1 DFQATT and CDR2 SNEGSKA (reference sequence). The V and J ends lost 0 bases and 1 base respectively, with 9 bases between them. The CDR3 covers 14 residues. CDR3 protein: CSARDLTAQETQYF. The CDR3 nucleotides read TGCAGTGCTAGAGATCTAACGGCCCAAGAGACCCAGTACTTC.

This clonotype came up many times. The chain is built from TRBV10-3 and TRBJ2-7; TRBD2 might be the D (6 bases). The CDR3 length is 15 residues. From germline, CDR1 is ENHRY and CDR2 SYGVKD. Trimming left V 2 bases short and J 2 bases short, with 13 bases between. CDR3 nucleotide sequence: TGTGCCATCAGTGAGGGGGCGGGACCGCCCTACGAGCAGTACTTC. This translates into CAISEGAGPPYEQYF.

Ten or more counts support this clonotype. V usage is TRBV20-1 and J usage is TRBJ2-3, with a tentative D call TRBD2 (5 bases). V lost 5 bases and J lost 0, with 21 bases in between. This CDR3 contains 17 residues. The germline gives CDR1 DFQATT, CDR2 SNEGSKA (reference sequence). The CDR3 nucleotides are TGCAGTGCTCCCTCCGGCGGAAGCCCGGGAAGCACAGATACGCAGTATTTT. This translates into CSAPSGGSPGSTDTQYF.

This clonotype has ten or more counts. V and J are TRBV4-3 and TRBJ2-7; D is possibly TRBD2 (6 bases). Looked up from germline, CDR1 is LGHNA and CDR2 is YSLEER. The CDR3 runs 17 residues. The germline V and J ends were trimmed by 0 bases and 0 bases, with 15 bases remaining between them. CDR3 in amino acids: CASSQESAGPPSYEQYF. The CDR3 nucleotides read TGCGCCAGCAGCCAAGAGTCCGCGGGGCCACCCTCCTACGAGCAGTACTTC.

This clonotype was observed many times. In DNA form, the CDR3 reads TGCGCCAGCAGCCCTCGGCCCGGGACAGGACCCTCCCTCGGGGCCAACGTCCTGACTTTC. It yields the protein CASSPRPGTGPSLGANVLTF. This chain links TRBV5-1 with TRBJ2-6, with 8 nucleotides matching TRBD1. V lost 4 bases and J lost 4; bases outside the gene matches: 19. CDR1 is SGHRS and CDR2 is YFSETQ in the germline V gene. The CDR3 loop spans 20 amino acids.

This clonotype came up many times. This chain uses TRBV5-8 with TRBJ2-4, with D tentatively TRBD2 (6 bases). The CDR3 has 14 residues. Trimming stripped 5 bases from V and 5 bases from J, with 14 bases between. CDR1 and CDR2 from the germline V gene are SGHTS and YDEGEE. The CDR3 nucleotides read TGTGCCAGCAGGCCCGACTGGGGGGAAAACATTCAGTACTTC. It yields the protein CASRPDWGENIQYF.

This clonotype was counted at least ten times. This rearrangement joins TRBV20-1 to TRBJ2-7; tentatively, D is TRBD1 (7 bases). This CDR3 spans 16 amino acids. Germline lookup yields CDR1 DFQATT and CDR2 SNEGSKA (reference sequence). The V and J ends lost 1 base and 2 bases respectively, with 18 bases between them. In nucleotides, the CDR3 is TGCAGTGCTAGAGCTTTCTTAGGGGGCGGGGCCTACGAGCAGTACTTC. Its translation: CSARAFLGGGAYEQYF.